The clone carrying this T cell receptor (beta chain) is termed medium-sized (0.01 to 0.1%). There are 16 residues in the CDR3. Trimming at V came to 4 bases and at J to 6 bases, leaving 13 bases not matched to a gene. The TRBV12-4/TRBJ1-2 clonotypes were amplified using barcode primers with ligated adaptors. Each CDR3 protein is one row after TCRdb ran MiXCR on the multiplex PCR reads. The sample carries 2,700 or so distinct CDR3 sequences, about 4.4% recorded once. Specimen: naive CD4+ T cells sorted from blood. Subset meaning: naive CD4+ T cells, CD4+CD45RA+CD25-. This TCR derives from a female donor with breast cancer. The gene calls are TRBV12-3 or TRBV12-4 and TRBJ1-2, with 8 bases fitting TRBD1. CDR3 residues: CASSSSGTGIEDGYTF. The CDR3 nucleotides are TGTGCCAGCAGTTCGTCCGGGACAGGCATCGAGGATGGCTACACCTTC.